This T cell receptor beta chain comes out of a study of blood T cell repertoires in COVID-19. Sequencing was performed with immunoSEQ multiplex PCR; in TCRdb, only in-frame clones are kept and a portion is missing. This table holds fewer than 200,000 clones, 80% to 90% found once. The V segment lost 2 bases and the J segment 3 bases; nucleotides outside the gene matches: 4. The CDR3 is 16 residues long. Germline V CDR1 and CDR2: MNHEY, SVGAGI. The rearrangement uses TRBV6-5 and TRBJ2-7, with 13 bases identical to TRBD2. The source of this sequence is a woman aged 50 to 60 in a cohort exposed to, infected with or recovered from COVID-19 (not recorded which). The sample was PBMCs or T cells enriched from blood (not recorded which). The DNA for the CDR3 is TGTGCCAGCAGTTACACGACTAGCGGGAGGCTCTACGAGCAGTACTTC. Its translation: CASSYTTSGRLYEQYF.